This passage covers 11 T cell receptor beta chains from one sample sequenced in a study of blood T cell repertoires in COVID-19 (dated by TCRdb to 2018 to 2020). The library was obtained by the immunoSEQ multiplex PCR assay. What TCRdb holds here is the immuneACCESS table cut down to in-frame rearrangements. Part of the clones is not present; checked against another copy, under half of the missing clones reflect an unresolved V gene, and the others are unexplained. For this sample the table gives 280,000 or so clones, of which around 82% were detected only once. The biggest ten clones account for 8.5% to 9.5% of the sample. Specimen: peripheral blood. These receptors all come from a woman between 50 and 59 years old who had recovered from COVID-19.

This chain's CDR3 is CASSLDRVMNTEAFF. The CDR3 DNA sequence: TGTGCCAGCAGCTTAGACAGGGTAATGAACACTGAAGCTTTCTTT. This chain uses TRBV7-3 with TRBJ1-1; 7 positions match TRBD1. The germline V gene has CDR1 SGHTA and CDR2 FQGTGA. Trimming at V came to 2 bases and at J to 0 bases, leaving 3 bases not matched to a gene. This CDR3 has 15 residues.

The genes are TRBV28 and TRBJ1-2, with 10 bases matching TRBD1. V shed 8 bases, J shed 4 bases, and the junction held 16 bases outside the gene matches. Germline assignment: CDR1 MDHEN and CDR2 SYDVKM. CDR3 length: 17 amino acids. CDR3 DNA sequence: TGTGCCAGCGAACGGGACAGGGGCCCCATAATGAGCTATGGCTACACCTTC. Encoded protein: CASERDRGPIMSYGYTF.

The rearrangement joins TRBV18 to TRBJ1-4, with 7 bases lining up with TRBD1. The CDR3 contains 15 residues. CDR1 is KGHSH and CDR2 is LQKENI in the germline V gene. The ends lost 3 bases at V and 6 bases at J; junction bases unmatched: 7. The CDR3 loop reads CASSPMRGPHEKLFF. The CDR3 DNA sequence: TGTGCCAGCTCACCGATGAGGGGGCCGCATGAAAAACTGTTTTTT.

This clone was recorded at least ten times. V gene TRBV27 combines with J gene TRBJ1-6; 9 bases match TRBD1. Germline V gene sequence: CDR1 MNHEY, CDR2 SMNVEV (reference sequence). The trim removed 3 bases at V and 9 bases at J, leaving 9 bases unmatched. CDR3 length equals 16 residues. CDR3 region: CASSFGTGLAGSPLHF. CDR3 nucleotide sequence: TGTGCCAGCAGTTTCGGGACAGGGCTGGCGGGTTCACCCCTCCACTTT.

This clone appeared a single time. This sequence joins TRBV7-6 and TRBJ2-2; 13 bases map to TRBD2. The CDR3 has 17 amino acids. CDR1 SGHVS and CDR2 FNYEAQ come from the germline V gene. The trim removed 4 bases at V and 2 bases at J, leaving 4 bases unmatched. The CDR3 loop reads CASSWGLAGPNTGELFF. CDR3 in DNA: TGTGCCAGCAGCTGGGGACTAGCGGGGCCTAACACCGGGGAGCTGTTTTTT.

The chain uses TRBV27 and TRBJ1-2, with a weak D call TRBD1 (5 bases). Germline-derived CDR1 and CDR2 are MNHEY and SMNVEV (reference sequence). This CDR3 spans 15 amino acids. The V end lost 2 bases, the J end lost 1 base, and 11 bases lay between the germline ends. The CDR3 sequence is CASSLRGVNNYGYTF. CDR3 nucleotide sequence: TGTGCCAGCAGTTTACGGGGGGTCAATAACTATGGCTACACCTTC.

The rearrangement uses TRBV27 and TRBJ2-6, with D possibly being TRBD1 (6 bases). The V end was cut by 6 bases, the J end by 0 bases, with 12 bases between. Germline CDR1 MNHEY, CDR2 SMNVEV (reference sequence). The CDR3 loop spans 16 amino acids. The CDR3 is CASRGGTSSGANVLTF. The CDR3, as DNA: TGTGCCAGCAGAGGGGGTACTAGCTCTGGGGCCAACGTCCTGACTTTC.

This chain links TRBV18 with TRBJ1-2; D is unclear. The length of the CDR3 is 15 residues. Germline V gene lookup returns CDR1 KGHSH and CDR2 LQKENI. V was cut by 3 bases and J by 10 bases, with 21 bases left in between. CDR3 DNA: TGTGCCAGCTCACCGAACATTGGACGGAGGGATGACTACACCTTC. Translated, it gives CASSPNIGRRDDYTF.

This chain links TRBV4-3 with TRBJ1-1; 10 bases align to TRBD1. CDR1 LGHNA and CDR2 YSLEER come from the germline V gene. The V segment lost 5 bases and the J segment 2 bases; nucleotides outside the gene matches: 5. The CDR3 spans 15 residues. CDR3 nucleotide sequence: TGCGCCAGCAGCAGCGCGACAGGGGGCAACACTGAAGCTTTCTTT. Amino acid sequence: CASSSATGGNTEAFF.

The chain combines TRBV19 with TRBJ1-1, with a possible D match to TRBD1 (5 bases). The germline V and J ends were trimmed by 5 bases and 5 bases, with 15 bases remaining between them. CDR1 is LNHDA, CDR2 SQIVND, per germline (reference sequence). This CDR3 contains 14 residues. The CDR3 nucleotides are TGTGCCAGTAGTCCCCGGGGGGGTCGAACTGAAGCTTTCTTT. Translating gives CASSPRGGRTEAFF.

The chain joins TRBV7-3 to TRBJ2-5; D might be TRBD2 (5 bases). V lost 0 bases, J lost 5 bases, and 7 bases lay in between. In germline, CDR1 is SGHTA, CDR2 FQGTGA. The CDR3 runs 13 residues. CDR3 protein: CASSLTPGETQYF. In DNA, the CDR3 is TGTGCCAGCAGCTTAACACCGGGGGAGACCCAGTACTTC.